What follows are 21 T cell receptor beta chains derived from one specimen sequenced in a study of cytomegalovirus exposure and HLA in healthy donors. Both 60 Vbeta primers and 13 Jbeta primers went into the PCR. Sequenced by immunoSEQ multiplex PCR; TCRdb stores in-frame clones only, minus some. This repertoire shows around 99,000 clones, around 77% found once; its top ten account for more than 3%. The sample taken for sequencing was PBMCs. These receptors all come from a middle-aged man in good health and CMV-seronegative.

The chain links TRBV19 to TRBJ1-2; D is possibly TRBD1 (5 bases). Trimming pared 11 bases from V and 1 base from J, leaving 17 bases between. The germline V gene encodes CDR1 LNHDA and CDR2 SQIVND (reference sequence). The CDR3 consists of 14 residues. As DNA, the CDR3 is TGTGCCTCATTTGGGCAGGGAGGTAACTATGGCTACACCTTC. Amino acids: CASFGQGGNYGYTF.

This clone is a singleton in its sample. V and J are TRBV4-1 and TRBJ2-7; 7 nucleotides align to TRBD1. Germline V gene lookup returns CDR1 MGHRA and CDR2 YSYEKL. The CDR3 runs to 14 residues. Trimming took 2 bases from V and 5 from J; bases not matched to a gene: 6. The DNA for the CDR3 is TGCGCCAGCAGCCAATACAGGGGAAGCAACGAGCAGTACTTC. Amino acids: CASSQYRGSNEQYF.

The gene calls are TRBV5-5 and TRBJ2-2; D remains ambiguous. V lost 0 bases, J lost 1 base, and 19 bases lay in between. Germline values: CDR1 SGHKS, CDR2 YYEKEE (reference sequence). This CDR3 is 19 amino acids long. The CDR3 spells CASSLVPGPIPMNTGELFF. The CDR3 region has the DNA TGTGCCAGCAGCTTGGTTCCGGGTCCTATCCCAATGAACACCGGGGAGCTGTTTTTT.

The genes are TRBV5-1 and TRBJ1-2; a weak D match, TRBD1 (6 bases). The CDR3 length is 15 residues. V was cut by 4 bases and J by 5 bases, with 18 bases left in between. Germline loops: CDR1 SGHRS, CDR2 YFSETQ. CDR3 sequence reads: CASSRETGLEYGYTF. For the CDR3, the DNA is TGCGCCAGCAGCAGAGAGACAGGACTGGAATATGGCTACACCTTC.

The chain is built from TRBV11-2 and TRBJ2-6, with 9 nucleotides matching TRBD1. V was pared by 3 bases and J by 2 bases, with 5 bases of the junction left unmatched. The germline V gene has CDR1 SGHAT and CDR2 FQNNGV. The CDR3 extends over 17 amino acids. The CDR3 DNA follows: TGTGCCAGCAGCTTCCCGGGACAGGGAGCTGGGGCCAACGTCCTGACTTTC. Translation: CASSFPGQGAGANVLTF.

The chain carries TRBV29-1 and TRBJ2-5, with D possibly matching TRBD2 (6 bases). The J call is in doubt because the DNA end fits TRBJ2-7 better. CDR1 is SQVTM and CDR2 is ANQGSEA in the germline V gene. The CDR3 is 12 amino acids. CDR3 in amino acids: CSIRDSWSEQYF. The CDR3 DNA follows: TGCAGCATCCGGGACTCCTGGAGCGAGCAGTACTTC.

The V gene is TRBV6-5, the J gene TRBJ1-1, with D possibly matching TRBD1 (5 bases). Looked up from germline, CDR1 is MNHEY and CDR2 is SVGAGI. The length of the CDR3 is 13 residues. V was pared by 2 bases and J by 4 bases, with 8 bases between. The CDR3 spells CASSYQGPTEAFF. The CDR3 DNA sequence: TGTGCCAGCAGTTACCAGGGTCCCACTGAAGCTTTCTTT.

J is TRBJ2-5 and V is TRBV18; 8 bases fit TRBD2. Judging by the DNA end, TRBJ2-7 fits better; the J call may be wrong. This CDR3 region has 16 residues. Germline CDR1 KGHSH, CDR2 LQKENI. This chain's CDR3 is CASSPFLAGSSYEQYF. The CDR3 nucleotides are TGTGCCAGCTCACCGTTTCTAGCGGGTAGCTCCTACGAGCAGTACTTC.

The chain uses TRBV19 and TRBJ2-7, with 7 nucleotides matching TRBD1. Germline lookup yields CDR1 LNHDA and CDR2 SQIVND (reference sequence). The length of the CDR3 is 16 residues. The ends lost 5 bases at V and 5 bases at J; junction bases unmatched: 15. CDR3 DNA: TGTGCCAGTAGTGACCTCCTGCTGACAGGGATCGACGAGCAGTACTTC. This translates into CASSDLLLTGIDEQYF.

This clone was counted between two and nine times. The chain has TRBV19 and TRBJ1-1, with D tentatively TRBD1 (6 bases). The CDR3 sequence is 13 residues long. Germline CDR1 and CDR2: LNHDA and SQIVND (reference sequence). Trimming shortened V by 4 bases and J by 4 bases, and 10 bases separated the two germline ends. The CDR3 nucleotides are TGTGCCAGTAGTAACCAGGGGATCACTGAAGCTTTCTTT. It yields the protein CASSNQGITEAFF.

This chain connects TRBV11-1 to TRBJ2-1, with 14 nucleotides matching TRBD2. Germline V gene lookup returns CDR1 SGHAT and CDR2 FQDESV (reference sequence). The CDR3 is 16 residues long. The V and J ends lost 9 bases and 0 bases, in that order; junction bases with no gene match: 4. Here the CDR3 reads CASWTSGGSSYNEQFF. CDR3 nucleotide sequence: TGTGCCAGTTGGACTAGCGGGGGGTCCTCCTACAATGAGCAGTTCTTC.

The chain links TRBV4-1 to TRBJ1-6; tentatively, D is TRBD1 (5 bases). The germline V gene encodes CDR1 MGHRA and CDR2 YSYEKL. CDR3 size: 15 residues. V lost 1 base and J 7 bases, leaving 11 bases between the germline ends. DNA for the CDR3: TGCGCCAGCAGCCAAGTAGGGGAGGGGAATTCACCCCTCCACTTT. As protein: CASSQVGEGNSPLHF.

V gene TRBV9 combines with J gene TRBJ1-4, with 10 bases aligning to TRBD1. The CDR3 totals 15 residues. From germline, CDR1 is SGDLS and CDR2 YYNGEE. The V and J ends lost 3 bases and 5 bases, in that order; junction bases with no gene match: 4. The CDR3 here is CASSGGTGANEKLFF. The DNA of the CDR3 is TGTGCCAGCAGCGGGGGGACAGGGGCGAATGAAAAACTGTTTTTT.

There are a few counts of this clone. The chain uses TRBV5-4 and TRBJ2-2; the match to TRBD1 covers 7 bases. Trimming took 2 bases from V and 5 from J; bases not matched to a gene: 3. The CDR3 runs to 14 residues. Germline V gene sequence: CDR1 SGHNT, CDR2 YYREEE (reference sequence). The CDR3 DNA is TGTGCCAGCAGCTTTAACAGGGGTACCGGGGAGCTGTTTTTT. Translated: CASSFNRGTGELFF.

The chain links TRBV6-1 to TRBJ2-5; D uncertain. The CDR3 runs 11 residues. Germline V gives CDR1 MNHNS, CDR2 SASEGT. Trimming pared 7 bases from V and 2 bases from J, leaving 5 bases between. The CDR3 reads CASTNQETQYF. CDR3 bases: TGTGCCAGCACCAATCAAGAGACCCAGTACTTC.

The chain employs TRBV28 and TRBJ1-3; no clear D gene. CDR3 length equals 14 residues. Germline V gene sequence: CDR1 MDHEN, CDR2 SYDVKM. The ends were cut back, 1 base at V and 0 bases at J, with 4 bases in the middle. CDR3 in DNA: TGTGCCAGCAGTTTATACGGCTCTGGAAACACCATATATTTT. This sequence encodes CASSLYGSGNTIYF.

This clone occurred a few times. This sequence joins TRBV6-4 and TRBJ2-1; TRBD2 aligns across 8 bases. Germline CDR1 is MRHNA and CDR2 is SNTAGT. J gave up 8 bases and V 0 bases, and 6 bases lay outside the gene matches. This CDR3 comprises 15 residues. The CDR3 nucleotides read TGTGCCAGCAGTGACTCGGAGTCGGGGGGGGATGAGCAGTTCTTC. The encoded protein is CASSDSESGGDEQFF.

V usage is TRBV15 and J usage is TRBJ2-1, with 9 positions matching TRBD2. The CDR3 is 17 amino acids. Germline V gives CDR1 LNHNV, CDR2 YYDKDF (reference sequence). The ends lost 1 base at V and 3 bases at J; junction bases unmatched: 7. The CDR3 loop is CATSRGGGGVNYNEQFF. Written as DNA, the CDR3 is TGTGCCACCAGCAGAGGGGGCGGGGGGGTTAACTACAATGAGCAGTTCTTC.

J is TRBJ1-6 and V is TRBV7-9, with 12 positions matching TRBD1. V lost 5 bases and J lost 8; bases outside the gene matches: 7. Germline V gives CDR1 SEHNR, CDR2 FQNEAQ (reference sequence). The CDR3 contains 16 residues. The CDR3 region is CASSARDRGLDSPLHF. CDR3 sequence (DNA): TGTGCCAGCAGCGCCCGGGACAGGGGGCTCGATTCACCCCTCCACTTT.

This clone was recorded only once. The rearrangement uses TRBV9 and TRBJ1-6, with TRBD1 matching over 8 bases. Germline trimming cut 3 bases from V and 0 bases from J; bases unmatched to any gene: 8. This CDR3 region has 18 residues. Germline CDR1 and CDR2: SGDLS and YYNGEE. The chain's CDR3 is CASSATGAFSSYNSPLHF. CDR3 nucleotide sequence: TGTGCCAGCAGCGCGACAGGGGCGTTTAGCTCCTATAATTCACCCCTCCACTTT. The full variable domain, with the rest looked up from reference TRBV9 and TRBJ1-6, is DSGVTQTPKHLITATGQRVTLRCSPRSGDLSVYWYQQSLDQGLQFLIQYYNGEERAKGNILERFSAQQFPDLHSELNLSSLELGDSALYFCASSATGAFSSYNSPLHFGNGTRLTVT.

This clone was counted between two and nine times. The rearrangement uses TRBV10-1 and TRBJ2-1; 12 positions agree with TRBD2. The V gene end was trimmed by 3 bases and the J gene end by 11 bases; junction bases not matched to a gene: 11. From germline, CDR1 is WNHNN and CDR2 SYGVQD (reference sequence). CDR3 length: 16 amino acids. DNA for the CDR3: TGCGCCAGCAGTGACCTACTAGCGGGGGGCCAGAATCAGCAGTTCTTC. This translates into CASSDLLAGGQNQQFF.